This paragraph covers one TCR beta chain sequence. The sample comes from a study of blood T cell repertoires in COVID-19. Per germline, CDR1 SGHDT and CDR2 YYEEEE. V shed 1 base, J shed 6 bases, and the junction held 14 bases outside the gene matches. This CDR3 comprises 17 residues. Produced via immunoSEQ multiplex PCR; TCRdb's table is partial and in-frame only. Among around 280,000 clones listed, approximately 83% were seen once. Sequenced material: peripheral blood. The receptor was derived from a woman in her thirties who had recovered from COVID-19. V gene TRBV5-6 combines with J gene TRBJ1-1, with TRBD1 identical over 8 bases. For the CDR3, the DNA is TGTGCCAGCAGCTTGTATCCCGTGGGGCAGGGGGCCTCTGAAGCTTTCTTT. Translation: CASSLYPVGQGASEAFF.